This T cell receptor beta chain was sequenced during a study of graft-versus-host responses after intestinal transplantation. As for the study in general: In this cohort, recipients had multivisceral, liver-intestinal, or isolated intestinal transplants.

There are a few counts of this clone. Its antigen is unknown. CDR1 is WNHNN and CDR2 is SYGVQD in the germline V gene (reference sequence). Deletions cut 6 bases from V and 0 bases from J, with 8 bases between. The CDR3 runs 13 residues. Sequenced by immunoSEQ multiplex PCR; TCRdb stores in-frame clones only, minus some. The sample shows approximately 120,000 clones, approximately 94% of them seen only once. The chain combines TRBV10-1 with TRBJ1-1; D call uncertain. The receptor comes from a human donor who received an intestinal transplant. Sequenced here: unstimulated CD4+ T cells sorted from spleen or lymph node cells, sampled before intestinal transplant. CDR3 region: CASRPALNTEAFF. Here the CDR3 DNA reads TGCGCCAGCAGGCCGGCTTTGAACACTGAAGCTTTCTTT.